The text below deals with one TCR beta chain. Other DNA sequences in the same sample also yield this CDR3. The data belong to a study of blood T cell repertoires in COVID-19. On the study more broadly: Sources were T cells, B-cell-depleted T cells, or PBMCs; the material itself was cDNA or gDNA.

TCRdb's table, derived via immunoSEQ multiplex PCR, lists solely in-frame clones and lacks some. The sample consists of some 40,000 clones, more than 85% of them appearing once. In germline, CDR1 is MNHEY, CDR2 SVGEGT. This CDR3 spans 13 amino acids. The ends were cut back, 0 bases at V and 3 bases at J, with 5 bases in the middle. Sequences were obtained from peripheral blood. This rearrangement joins TRBV6-2 or TRBV6-3 to TRBJ1-2, with unresolved D. This clonotype was sampled from a man over 45 with active COVID-19. DNA for the CDR3: TGTGCCAGCAGTTACTCACAAGACTATGGCTACACCTTC. Protein product: CASSYSQDYGYTF.